This T cell receptor (beta chain) was sequenced during a study of cytomegalovirus exposure and HLA in healthy donors. Points from the study as a whole: The study designated 150 or so TCR beta chains cytomegalovirus-associated. The authors later linked a missense DCLRE1C variant to TCR beta V- and J-gene trimming. Analysis performed later found roughly 18,000 TCR beta sequences associated with HLA alleles at 0.05 false discovery rate.

V dropped 1 base and J dropped 2 bases, with 8 bases sitting between them. The CDR3 loop spans 13 amino acids. Per germline, CDR1 SQVTM and CDR2 ANQGSEA. Notes on this clone: Its antigen is unidentified.

The PCR contained 60 Vbeta and 13 Jbeta primers. Original methodology: There were tens of millions of unique TCR beta chains by a later count, and approximately 12 million of them were shared. The data were produced by immunoSEQ multiplex PCR, yet TCRdb's version contains in-frame clones alone and is incomplete. From that table come the V and J calls and clone size; the DNA was used to work out D and trimming. The sample spans some 150,000 clones; the ten largest clones claim around 0.79%. The sample was PBMCs. The receptor was derived from a woman aged 18-35 years in good health and CMV-seropositive. The rearrangement uses TRBV29-1 and TRBJ1-1; D call uncertain. CDR3 amino acids: CSVEGRFNTEAFF. The CDR3 DNA reads as TGCAGCGTTGAAGGTAGATTCAACACTGAAGCTTTCTTT.